What follows are 16 T cell receptor beta chains derived from one specimen sequenced in a study of OX40 agonist ivuxolimab in advanced cancers. Profiling relied on immunoSEQ multiplex PCR, and the TCRdb table lists in-frame clones only, not all of them. The table shows 60,000 to 95,000 clones, with under 95% occurring only once. This material consisted of CD4+ or CD8+ T cells sorted from blood, taken in a trial of the OX40 agonist ivuxolimab. These receptors came from an adult with an advanced solid tumor such as melanoma, head and neck, liver or kidney cancer.

V and J are TRBV30 and TRBJ1-2; tentatively, D is TRBD1 (6 bases). This CDR3 region has 16 residues. Trimming pared 3 bases from V and 1 base from J, leaving 18 bases between. In germline, CDR1 is GTSNPN, CDR2 SVGIG (reference sequence). The CDR3 nucleotides are TGTGCCTGGAGCGGTCAGGGGTTCCGACTTAACTATGGCTACACCTTC. Encoded protein: CAWSGQGFRLNYGYTF. Using reference TRBV30 and TRBJ1-2 for the parts outside the CDR3, the full variable domain is SQTIHQWPATLVQPVGSPLSLECTVEGTSNPNLYWYRQAAGRGLQLLFYSVGIGQISSEVPQNLSASRPQDRQFILSSKKLLLSDSGFYLCAWSGQGFRLNYGYTFGSGTRLTVV.

The chain couples TRBV28 to TRBJ2-7; 8 bases agree with TRBD1. After removal of 5 bases from V and 3 bases from J, the junction contained 9 bases not matched to a gene. Germline lookup yields CDR1 MDHEN and CDR2 SYDVKM. The CDR3 is 15 residues long. The CDR3 bases are TGTGCCAGCAGTCGAGAGGACAGGGTGAACTACGAGCAGTACTTC. Protein: CASSREDRVNYEQYF.

The genes are TRBV28 and TRBJ1-6; perhaps TRBD1 as D (5 bases). Per the germline V gene, CDR1 is MDHEN and CDR2 is SYDVKM. With 3 bases removed from V and 0 bases from J, the gap between germline ends came to 12 bases. The CDR3 loop spans 17 amino acids. The CDR3 DNA follows: TGTGCCAGCAGTTTCGACAGAAGCCTCTCCTATAATTCACCCCTCCACTTT. This translates into CASSFDRSLSYNSPLHF. Complete variable domain (other parts from reference TRBV28 and TRBJ1-6): DVKVTQSSRYLVKRTGEKVFLECVQDMDHENMFWYRQDPGLGLRLIYFSYDVKMKEKGDIPEGYSVSREKKERFSLILESASTNQTSMYLCASSFDRSLSYNSPLHFGNGTRLTVT.

The rearrangement joins TRBV2 to TRBJ2-7; TRBD1 might be the D (5 bases). CDR1 and CDR2 (germline): SNHLY, FYNNEI. This CDR3 contains 13 residues. V lost 4 bases and J lost 4, with 11 bases in between. The CDR3, as DNA: TGTGCCAGCAGTGTGGGGCAGGGTTACGAGCAGTACTTC. Its translation is CASSVGQGYEQYF.

This clone was recorded once. The chain has TRBV30 and TRBJ2-5, with 13 bases fitting TRBD2. Germline trimming cut 1 base from V and 0 bases from J; bases unmatched to any gene: 5. Germline CDR1 GTSNPN, CDR2 SVGIG (reference sequence). The CDR3 has 17 amino acids. The CDR3, as DNA: TGTGCCTGGAGTGCACTGACTAGCGGGAGGTACCAAGAGACCCAGTACTTC. It codes for CAWSALTSGRYQETQYF.

The chain links TRBV2 to TRBJ2-5; 7 bases agree with TRBD2. The CDR3 is 12 amino acids. The V and J ends lost 10 bases and 3 bases, in that order; junction bases with no gene match: 5. Germline CDR1 SNHLY, CDR2 FYNNEI. CDR3 in amino acids: CATTSVEETQYF. The CDR3 bases are TGTGCCACTACTAGCGTGGAAGAGACCCAGTACTTC. Supplemented by reference TRBV2 and TRBJ2-5, the full variable domain reads EPEVTQTPSHQVTQMGQEVILRCVPISNHLYFYWYRQILGQKVEFLVSFYNNEISEKSEIFDDQFSVERPDGSNFTLKIRSTKLEDSAMYFCATTSVEETQYFGPGTRLLVL.

V gene TRBV7-8 combines with J gene TRBJ1-2, with D tentatively TRBD1 (6 bases). The CDR3 consists of 13 residues. Germline lookup yields CDR1 SGHVS and CDR2 FQNEAQ. The V and J ends lost 4 bases and 7 bases respectively, with 13 bases between them. CDR3 nucleotides: TGTGCCAGCAGCTCGGACAGAACGGGTGGCTACACCTTC. Translation gives CASSSDRTGGYTF. Looking up the rest from reference TRBV7-8 and TRBJ1-2 gives the full variable domain: GAGVSQSPRYKVAKRGQDVALRCDPISGHVSLFWYQQALGQGPEFLTYFQNEAQLDKSGLPSDRFFAERPEGSVSTLKIQRTQQEDSAVYLCASSSDRTGGYTFGSGTRLTVV.

The rearrangement uses TRBV15 and TRBJ1-5; D is uncertain. Trimming shortened V by 1 base and J by 0 bases, and 4 bases separated the two germline ends. This CDR3 contains 14 residues. Germline V gene data show CDR1 as LNHNV and CDR2 as YYDKDF (reference sequence). The CDR3 DNA is TGTGCCACCAGCAGAGGAAGTAGCAATCAGCCCCAGCATTTT. It encodes CATSRGSSNQPQHF. The variable domain in full, with the rest retrieved from reference TRBV15 and TRBJ1-5, is DAMVIQNPRYQVTQFGKPVTLSCSQTLNHNVMYWYQQKSSQAPKLLFHYYDKDFNNEADTPDNFQSRRPNTSFCFLDIRSPGLGDTAMYLCATSRGSSNQPQHFGDGTRLSIL.

The chain links TRBV6-6 to TRBJ2-2; D may be TRBD2 (5 bases). The CDR3 loop spans 13 amino acids. Germline CDR1 and CDR2: MNHNY and SVGAGI (reference sequence). With 6 bases removed from V and 6 bases from J, the gap between germline ends came to 11 bases. CDR3 in DNA: TGTGCCAGCAGACAACTAGTTTCCGGGGAGCTGTTTTTT. It is translated as CASRQLVSGELFF.

V usage is TRBV2 and J usage is TRBJ2-3; perhaps TRBD2 as D (6 bases). Trimming left V 3 bases short and J 2 bases short, with 15 bases between. CDR1 SNHLY and CDR2 FYNNEI come from the germline V gene. The CDR3 is made up of 16 amino acids. The CDR3 DNA reads as TGTGCCAGCAGTGATATGTTGGGCGGGATCACAGATACGCAGTATTTT. As protein: CASSDMLGGITDTQYF.

The V gene is TRBV6-4, the J gene TRBJ1-1; the match to TRBD1 covers 7 bases. This CDR3 region has 14 residues. Germline V lookup: CDR1 MRHNA, CDR2 SNTAGT. Germline trimming cut 4 bases from V and 3 bases from J; bases unmatched to any gene: 5. The CDR3 sequence: CASSGGQTDTEAFF. The CDR3 nucleotides are TGTGCCAGCAGTGGGGGACAGACGGACACTGAAGCTTTCTTT.

The chain combines TRBV30 with TRBJ2-7; weak D call: TRBD2 (5 bases). The CDR3 extends over 11 amino acids. Germline CDR1 reads GTSNPN; CDR2 reads SVGIG (reference sequence). V lost 2 bases, J lost 4 bases, and 6 bases lay in between. The CDR3 nucleotides read TGTGCCTGGAGTTTAGCGTACGAGCAGTACTTC. Protein product: CAWSLAYEQYF.

The gene calls are TRBV13 and TRBJ2-5; 9 bases fit TRBD1. CDR3 size: 15 residues. Germline loops: CDR1 PRHDT, CDR2 FYEKMQ (reference sequence). V lost 0 bases and J lost 6; bases outside the gene matches: 5. CDR3 DNA sequence: TGTGCCAGCAGCTTAGGGACTGGACAGGGGAAGACCCAGTACTTC. Translating it yields CASSLGTGQGKTQYF.

The chain has TRBV5-1 and TRBJ2-7; unclear D gene. Deletions cut 3 bases from V and 6 bases from J, with 16 bases between. The CDR3 has 14 amino acids. Germline lookup yields CDR1 SGHRS and CDR2 YFSETQ. The CDR3: CASSSIGPGGEQYF. The CDR3 region has the DNA TGCGCCAGCAGCTCCATAGGACCTGGCGGCGAGCAGTACTTC.

The CDR3 spells CASIGLAGGYYNEQFF. CDR3 bases: TGTGCCAGCATCGGACTAGCGGGAGGCTACTACAATGAGCAGTTCTTC. V gene TRBV25-1 combines with J gene TRBJ2-1; TRBD2 aligns across 14 bases. CDR3 length: 16 residues. Losses at the gene ends were 7 bases for V and 3 bases for J; bases not matched to a gene: 5. In germline, CDR1 is MGHDK, CDR2 SYGVNS.

This chain connects TRBV6-5 to TRBJ2-5, with D maybe TRBD1 (5 bases). This CDR3 is 14 amino acids long. Looked up from germline, CDR1 is MNHEY and CDR2 is SVGAGI. Between the trimmed V and J ends, which lost 2 bases and 5 bases, there was a span of 12 bases. CDR3 amino acids: CASSYVAGKETQYF. In nucleotides, the CDR3 is TGTGCCAGCAGTTACGTGGCAGGGAAGGAGACCCAGTACTTC.